This entry lists 13 T cell receptor beta chains sequenced from one sample in a study of blood T cell repertoires in COVID-19. Sequencing was performed with immunoSEQ multiplex PCR; in TCRdb, only in-frame clones are kept and a portion is missing. The repertoire holds 200,000 to 250,000 clones, around four fifths seen once, with roughly 7.6% in the top ten. The sequencing input was peripheral blood. Receptors originate from a woman aged 45 to 65 with active or convalescent COVID-19.

The sample holds one count of this clone. The chain joins TRBV6-5 to TRBJ1-5; 9 bases are a match to TRBD1. After removal of 6 bases from V and 7 bases from J, the junction contained 10 bases not matched to a gene. Germline V gives CDR1 MNHEY, CDR2 SVGAGI. The CDR3 runs 15 residues. The chain's CDR3 is CASRIGDRDLQPQHF. The CDR3 nucleotides are TGTGCCAGCAGGATAGGGGACAGGGATCTGCAGCCCCAGCATTTT.

J is TRBJ1-5 and V is TRBV27, with TRBD1 identical over 8 bases. From germline, CDR1 is MNHEY and CDR2 SMNVEV (reference sequence). The length of the CDR3 is 15 residues. The ends lost 3 bases at V and 5 bases at J; junction bases unmatched: 6. The CDR3 loop is CASSFRQGTDQPQHF. CDR3 nucleotides: TGTGCCAGCAGTTTCCGACAGGGGACTGATCAGCCCCAGCATTTT.

This clone was counted once. The chain links TRBV7-2 to TRBJ1-3; D unclear. This CDR3 has 15 residues. The ends were cut back, 1 base at V and 4 bases at J, with 11 bases in the middle. Germline V lookup: CDR1 SGHTA, CDR2 FQGNSA. As DNA, the CDR3 is TGTGCCAGCAGCTTAGAAGCCATCCTGGGAAACACCATATATTTT. Its protein product is CASSLEAILGNTIYF.

The V and J genes are TRBV27 and TRBJ2-1, with D possibly being TRBD1 (6 bases). Trimming stripped 8 bases from V and 7 bases from J, with 18 bases between. The CDR3 spans 14 residues. Germline V lookup: CDR1 MNHEY, CDR2 SMNVEV (reference sequence). The CDR3 region is CASRGTGRANEQFF. The CDR3 nucleotides are TGTGCCAGCCGGGGTACAGGGCGGGCAAATGAGCAGTTCTTC.

The V call is TRBV6-5, the J call TRBJ2-2; the D gene is possibly TRBD1 (5 bases). CDR3 length: 15 amino acids. With 7 bases removed from V and 0 bases from J, the gap between germline ends came to 12 bases. Germline CDR1 reads MNHEY; CDR2 reads SVGAGI. CDR3 sequence (DNA): TGTGCCAGCACCGTCGACAGTTCGAACACCGGGGAGCTGTTTTTT. This translates into CASTVDSSNTGELFF.

The chain uses TRBV18 and TRBJ2-2; the D gene is possibly TRBD2 (6 bases). The CDR3 sequence is 16 residues long. Trimming left V 6 bases short and J 4 bases short, with 18 bases between. Looked up from germline, CDR1 is KGHSH and CDR2 is LQKENI. CDR3 nucleotide sequence: TGTGCCAGCTCCCGCCGACTACGGGGGATCACCGGGGAGCTGTTTTTT. This translates into CASSRRLRGITGELFF.

The V gene is TRBV18, the J gene TRBJ1-1; 7 positions match TRBD1. Germline V gives CDR1 KGHSH, CDR2 LQKENI. The V and J ends lost 3 bases and 4 bases, in that order; junction bases with no gene match: 5. This CDR3 has 14 residues. This chain's CDR3 is CASSPGQGGTEAFF. CDR3 nucleotides: TGTGCCAGCTCACCTGGGCAGGGGGGCACTGAAGCTTTCTTT.

The sample holds one count of this clone. The chain is built from TRBV28 and TRBJ2-4, with TRBD1 matching over 7 bases. Germline V gene lookup returns CDR1 MDHEN and CDR2 SYDVKM. CDR3 length: 17 residues. The trim removed 4 bases at V and 6 bases at J, leaving 15 bases unmatched. The CDR3 reads CASSSHSGRGIRNIQYF. The CDR3 coding sequence is TGTGCCAGCAGTTCCCATTCTGGCAGGGGGATTAGAAACATTCAGTACTTC. The whole variable domain, remainder taken from reference TRBV28 and TRBJ2-4, is DVKVTQSSRYLVKRTGEKVFLECVQDMDHENMFWYRQDPGLGLRLIYFSYDVKMKEKGDIPEGYSVSREKKERFSLILESASTNQTSMYLCASSSHSGRGIRNIQYFGAGTRLSVL.

The rearrangement uses TRBV11-2 and TRBJ2-1, with D unresolved. This CDR3 is built from 13 residues. From germline, CDR1 is SGHAT and CDR2 FQNNGV. V was trimmed by 1 base and J by 6 bases, leaving 7 bases between them. The CDR3: CASSLVLGNEQFF. In nucleotides, the CDR3 is TGTGCCAGCAGCTTAGTTCTAGGCAATGAGCAGTTCTTC.

The count of this clone is one. The V call is TRBV2, the J call TRBJ2-3, with 9 positions matching TRBD1. Germline V gene lookup returns CDR1 SNHLY and CDR2 FYNNEI. The CDR3 length is 20 residues. J was trimmed by 6 bases and V by 0 bases; bases with no gene match: 19. CDR3 amino acids: CASSEAGTGSPSAGRDTQYF. The DNA for the CDR3 is TGTGCCAGCAGTGAAGCGGGGACAGGGTCCCCTTCGGCGGGGAGGGATACGCAGTATTTT.

The V gene is TRBV10-1, the J gene TRBJ1-5; TRBD1 is a possible D gene (6 bases). The V gene lost 2 bases and the J gene lost 9 bases, with 11 bases spanning the gap. CDR1 and CDR2 (germline): WNHNN, SYGVQD (reference sequence). This CDR3 is 13 amino acids long. In DNA, the CDR3 is TGCGCCAGCAGTGAGGAGGGGACAAGGCCCCAGCATTTT. This sequence encodes CASSEEGTRPQHF.

V is TRBV4-2 and J is TRBJ1-2, with D perhaps matching TRBD1 (6 bases). The CDR3 consists of 15 residues. V was pared by 0 bases and J by 5 bases, with 13 bases between. The V gene's germline CDR1 is LGHNA and CDR2 YNFKEQ. CDR3 loop: CASSQDPDSTYGYTF. CDR3 nucleotide sequence: TGTGCCAGCAGCCAAGATCCGGACAGTACTTATGGCTACACCTTC.

V is TRBV3-1 (or the pseudogene TRBV3-2) and J is TRBJ2-7, with D perhaps matching TRBD2 (6 bases). The V gene lost 4 bases and the J gene lost 7 bases, with 14 bases spanning the gap. The CDR3 is made up of 13 amino acids. Germline lookup yields CDR1 LGHDT and CDR2 YNNKEL (reference sequence). The CDR3 spells CASSLTQEGEQYF. The CDR3, as DNA: TGTGCCAGCAGCCTGACACAGGAGGGGGAGCAGTACTTC.